This T cell receptor (beta chain) was documented in a study of OX40 agonist ivuxolimab in advanced cancers. The wider study: Patients were dosed with the agonistic anti-OX40 (CD134) antibody ivuxolimab. Patients assigned to dose escalation were diagnosed with hepatocellular carcinoma, melanoma, renal cell or head and neck cancer. The study, taken as a whole, reports: On average, CD8+ T cells showed a greater number of expanded clones than CD4+.

As regards this clone: Antigen: not known.

Generated by immunoSEQ multiplex PCR, the TCRdb table keeps only in-frame clones and is missing some. This sample has 48,000 or so clones; more than 75% occur once, and the top ten carry around 2%. The receptor's source is an adult with an advanced solid tumor such as melanoma, head and neck, liver or kidney cancer. The specimen comprised CD4+ or CD8+ T cells sorted from blood, sampled in a trial of the OX40 agonist ivuxolimab.

Here the CDR3 reads CASSLGVAVSGYTF. The CDR3 region has the DNA TGTGCCAGCAGCTTGGGAGTGGCGGTCTCTGGCTACACCTTC. The chain couples TRBV7-2 to TRBJ1-2; D gene ambiguous. V was clipped by 3 bases and J by 7 bases, with 15 bases between them. There are 14 residues in the CDR3. In germline, CDR1 is SGHTA, CDR2 FQGNSA.